This T cell receptor beta chain was identified in a study of Ad26.COV2.S vaccination and SARS-CoV-2 variants. Across the whole study: Intramuscular Ad26.COV2.S at 5x10^10 or 1x10^11 viral particles.

Trimming pared 2 bases from V and 3 bases from J, leaving 11 bases between. This CDR3 contains 15 residues. The V gene's germline CDR1 is SEHNR and CDR2 FQNEAQ (reference sequence). Assay used: immunoSEQ multiplex PCR; TCRdb lists only in-frame clones, some missing. Altogether about 400,000 clones are present, less than 90% being singletons, with the ten largest covering approximately 3.7%. Described treatment: some 19 received Ad26.COV2.S at low or high dose, single or two shots; about 5 received placebo; per-sample allocation not given. Samples were taken on day 63 after the first vaccine or placebo injection. This clone was recorded once.

This TCR was recovered from a person aged 18-60 years who received the Ad26.COV2.S COVID-19 vaccine or a placebo. The sequenced sample was peripheral blood, obtained in a trial of Ad26.COV2.S vaccine versus placebo. This chain joins TRBV7-9 and TRBJ1-5; D perhaps matches TRBD1 (5 bases). The CDR3 nucleotides are TGTGCCAGCAGCTTATGGCAGGGAGCCAATCAGCCCCAGCATTTT. Its protein product is CASSLWQGANQPQHF.